Each of the 5 T cell receptor beta chains below was sequenced from the same sample in a study of T cells after yellow fever vaccination. MiXCR, run by TCRdb on the 5' RACE reads, gives a single entry per CDR3 protein. In the table there are roughly 150,000 distinct CDR3 sequences, 6.5% to 8.5% of which are singletons. The sequencing here drew on CD4+ T cells sorted from PBMCs, taken 5 days after the yellow fever booster vaccination. The receptors shown here come from a man younger than 45 who received the YFV17D yellow fever vaccine.

This clonotype was detected ten times or more. This rearrangement joins TRBV6-1 to TRBJ1-4; D may be TRBD1 (5 bases). With 5 bases removed from V and 7 bases from J, the gap between germline ends came to 17 bases. The CDR3 has 15 residues. From germline, CDR1 is MNHNS and CDR2 SASEGT. CDR3 in amino acids: CASSRGGAGSEKLFF. CDR3 DNA sequence: TGTGCCAGCAGTCGTGGGGGAGCGGGGAGTGAAAAACTGTTTTTT.

The table lists this clonotype with a few counts. The chain has TRBV7-2 and TRBJ2-7, with 7 nucleotides matching TRBD1. The CDR3 loop spans 14 amino acids. The germline gives CDR1 SGHTA, CDR2 FQGNSA. V shed 5 bases and J 6 bases; nucleotides not matched to a gene: 10. The CDR3 DNA is TGTGCCAGCAGCCCATCTGCCCACAGGGGCGAGCAGTACTTC. Its protein product is CASSPSAHRGEQYF.

This clonotype was counted ten times or more. This chain links TRBV7-9 with TRBJ1-2; weak D call: TRBD1 (5 bases). Between the trimmed V and J ends, which lost 4 bases and 8 bases, there was a span of 17 bases. Germline CDR1 and CDR2: SEHNR and FQNEAQ (reference sequence). This CDR3 spans 14 amino acids. Here the CDR3 reads CASSSLSTVLGYTF. The CDR3 DNA reads TGTGCCAGCAGCTCATTATCGACAGTATTGGGCTACACCTTC.

This clonotype has ten or more counts. This chain connects TRBV10-1 to TRBJ2-3; D may match TRBD1 or TRBD2 (5 bases each). V was clipped by 5 bases and J by 0 bases, with 9 bases between them. The V gene's germline CDR1 is WNHNN and CDR2 SYGVQD (reference sequence). CDR3 length: 14 amino acids. CDR3 amino acids: CASSSGDSTDTQYF. As DNA, the CDR3 is TGCGCCAGCAGTTCCGGGGACAGCACAGATACGCAGTATTTT.

This clonotype came up many times. This chain connects TRBV7-8 to TRBJ2-5, with TRBD1 matching 7 bases. This CDR3 has 14 residues. CDR1 SGHVS and CDR2 FQNEAQ come from the germline V gene. The trim removed 6 bases at V and 4 bases at J, leaving 8 bases unmatched. The CDR3 here is CASRKTGSGETQYF. The CDR3 nucleotides are TGTGCCAGCAGAAAGACAGGGTCGGGAGAGACCCAGTACTTC.